Each of the 27 T cell receptor beta chains below was sequenced from the same sample in a study of blood T cell repertoires in COVID-19. The data were produced by immunoSEQ multiplex PCR, yet TCRdb's version contains in-frame clones alone and is incomplete. The sample consists of around 72,000 clones, roughly 87% of them appearing once. The sequenced sample consisted of peripheral blood. These receptors were obtained from a woman between 50 and 59 years old with acute or convalescent COVID-19.

This clone was seen just once. CDR3 sequence (DNA): TGTGCCAGCAGTCCACGAGAGACTGAAGCTTTCTTT. This gives the protein CASSPRETEAFF. This chain uses TRBV6-6 with TRBJ1-1, with D unclear. The CDR3 spans 12 residues. V dropped 5 bases and J dropped 5 bases, with 9 bases sitting between them. From germline, CDR1 is MNHNY and CDR2 SVGAGI (reference sequence).

V is TRBV5-1 and J is TRBJ1-3; D is possibly TRBD1 (5 bases). Germline loops: CDR1 SGHRS, CDR2 YFSETQ. CDR3 length equals 16 residues. Trimming cost V 4 bases and J 0 bases, with 14 bases left between them. As DNA, the CDR3 is TGCGCCAGCAGCCCGATACAGGCGAGCTCTGGAAACACCATATATTTT. Translation gives CASSPIQASSGNTIYF.

This chain links TRBV19 with TRBJ1-5; D gene unclear. V gave up 4 bases and J gave up 4 bases, with 11 bases separating them. In germline, CDR1 is LNHDA, CDR2 SQIVND (reference sequence). The CDR3 is 14 amino acids. The CDR3, as DNA: TGTGCCAGTAGTACGACTAGTTGGAATCAGCCCCAGCATTTT. Translation: CASSTTSWNQPQHF.

The chain combines TRBV5-4 with TRBJ2-1, with TRBD2 matching 8 bases. There are 17 residues in the CDR3. With V trimmed by 4 bases and J by 3 bases, 12 bases remained unmatched. Germline values: CDR1 SGHNT, CDR2 YYREEE (reference sequence). The CDR3 nucleotides are TGTGCCAGCAGCCGGGAGGGTACAGTTTCACTCTACAATGAGCAGTTCTTC. Amino acids: CASSREGTVSLYNEQFF.

CDR3 sequence: CATSDWSGGGGTDTQYF. CDR3 DNA sequence: TGTGCCACCAGTGATTGGTCAGGGGGCGGCGGCACAGATACGCAGTATTTT. The chain uses TRBV24-1 and TRBJ2-3, with 8 bases matching TRBD1. Losses at the gene ends were 2 bases for V and 1 base for J; bases not matched to a gene: 7. This CDR3 region has 17 residues. The V gene's germline CDR1 is KGHDR and CDR2 SFDVKD.

The rearrangement uses TRBV28 and TRBJ1-1; D is perhaps TRBD1 (6 bases). V was pared by 1 base and J by 11 bases, with 11 bases between. The CDR3 spans 12 residues. Germline CDR1 MDHEN, CDR2 SYDVKM. CDR3 nucleotides: TGTGCCAGCAGTTTATTGAGGGGGGGGGCTTTCTTT. This translates into CASSLLRGGAFF.

The chain uses TRBV6-1 and TRBJ2-7; 9 bases agree with TRBD1. Germline V CDR1 and CDR2: MNHNS, SASEGT. This CDR3 has 15 residues. V shed 7 bases, J shed 7 bases, and the junction held 14 bases outside the gene matches. The CDR3 DNA reads as TGTGCCAGCATGGTCACCGGGACAGGGATGGGAGAGCAGTACTTC. Its translation: CASMVTGTGMGEQYF.

V usage is TRBV7-6 and J usage is TRBJ2-1; D is possibly TRBD1 (6 bases). Trimming removed 4 bases from V and 0 bases from J, with 16 bases in between. The CDR3 has 17 residues. Germline CDR1 reads SGHVS; CDR2 reads FNYEAQ. The CDR3 DNA follows: TGTGCCAGCAGCTCCTCCACAGGGTACGGCTCCTACAATGAGCAGTTCTTC. It specifies CASSSSTGYGSYNEQFF.

This sequence joins TRBV5-8 and TRBJ1-1; tentative D call: TRBD1 (6 bases). In germline, CDR1 is SGHTS, CDR2 YDEGEE. This CDR3 region has 17 residues. Trimming left V 0 bases short and J 6 bases short, with 21 bases between. The CDR3 DNA reads as TGTGCCAGCAGCTTGGCCGGACAGCTCTTCGTCCGGTCTGAAGCTTTCTTT. Translating gives CASSLAGQLFVRSEAFF. Drawing the rest from reference TRBV5-8 and TRBJ1-1, the complete variable domain is EAGVTQSPTHLIKTRGQQATLRCSPISGHTSVYWYQQALGLGLQFLLWYDEGEERNRGNFPPRFSGRQFPNYSSELNVNALELEDSALYLCASSLAGQLFVRSEAFFGQGTRLTVV.

The rearrangement uses TRBV11-3 and TRBJ2-2; 7 nucleotides align to TRBD2. Germline V gene lookup returns CDR1 SGHNT and CDR2 YENEEA. The CDR3 sequence is 14 residues long. V shed 4 bases and J 4 bases; nucleotides not matched to a gene: 3. CDR3 DNA: TGTGCCAGCAGCTCGTGGGGGGGCACCGGGGAGCTGTTTTTT. Its translation: CASSSWGGTGELFF.

The chain carries TRBV19 and TRBJ2-7; D is possibly TRBD2 (5 bases). The germline CDR1 and CDR2 sequences are LNHDA and SQIVND (reference sequence). The germline V and J ends were trimmed by 3 bases and 2 bases, with 11 bases remaining between them. The CDR3 is 14 amino acids. The CDR3 spells CASSILDGAYEQYF. The CDR3 coding sequence is TGTGCCAGTAGTATTCTTGACGGGGCCTACGAGCAGTACTTC.

The J gene is TRBJ2-1, the V gene TRBV27; TRBD2 matches at 9 bases. This CDR3 comprises 14 residues. The germline V gene has CDR1 MNHEY and CDR2 SMNVEV (reference sequence). V trimming: 6 bases; J trimming: 4 bases; junction bases outside the gene matches: 4. Here the CDR3 DNA reads TGTGCCAGCAGCGGACTAGCGACTTACAATGAGCAGTTCTTC. Translating gives CASSGLATYNEQFF.

The rearrangement links TRBV11-3 to TRBJ2-7; perhaps TRBD1 as D (5 bases). Germline CDR1 is SGHNT and CDR2 is YENEEA. The CDR3 length is 13 residues. V was shortened by 3 bases and J by 3 bases, with 9 bases between the two germline ends. The CDR3 loop is CASSLGRDYEQYF. In nucleotides, the CDR3 is TGTGCCAGCAGCTTGGGCAGGGACTACGAGCAGTACTTC.

This clone was detected ten times or more. V usage is TRBV3-1 (or the pseudogene TRBV3-2) and J usage is TRBJ2-7; TRBD1 matches at 9 bases. V lost 4 bases to trimming and J lost 0 bases; unmatched junction nucleotides: 4. Germline CDR1 LGHDT, CDR2 YNNKEL (reference sequence). This CDR3 region has 15 residues. The CDR3 sequence is CASSPGTGSSYEQYF. CDR3 DNA sequence: TGTGCCAGCAGCCCTGGGACAGGGAGCTCCTACGAGCAGTACTTC.

The chain links TRBV27 to TRBJ2-6; no definite D call. The CDR3 contains 13 residues. Germline values: CDR1 MNHEY, CDR2 SMNVEV (reference sequence). Trimming took off 8 bases at V and 2 bases at J, with 7 bases between the two ends. This chain's CDR3 is CASHSPGANVLTF. The CDR3 DNA is TGTGCCAGCCACAGCCCTGGGGCCAACGTCCTGACTTTC.

V and J are TRBV4-2 and TRBJ1-2, with a possible D match to TRBD1 (6 bases). Trimming shortened V by 0 bases and J by 1 base, and 12 bases separated the two germline ends. Germline V lookup: CDR1 LGHNA, CDR2 YNFKEQ. The CDR3 has 16 amino acids. The CDR3 DNA reads as TGTGCCAGCAGCCAAGAAGGACAGAACTATAACTATGGCTACACCTTC. This sequence encodes CASSQEGQNYNYGYTF.

The sample holds one count of this clone. The chain recombines TRBV7-8 with TRBJ2-7, with 7 bases identical to TRBD2. This CDR3 is 14 amino acids long. J lost 3 bases, V lost 1 base, and 3 bases had no gene match. The germline V gene encodes CDR1 SGHVS and CDR2 FQNEAQ. CDR3 bases: TGTGCCAGCAGCTTAGTTGGCGGGAGCTACGAGCAGTACTTC. It is translated as CASSLVGGSYEQYF.

The rearrangement joins TRBV19 to TRBJ2-7; 9 bases agree with TRBD1. There are 14 residues in the CDR3. The V and J ends lost 8 bases and 2 bases, in that order; junction bases with no gene match: 7. CDR1 LNHDA and CDR2 SQIVND come from the germline V gene (reference sequence). The chain's CDR3 is CASSGQGGPYEQYF. DNA for the CDR3: TGTGCCAGTTCGGGACAGGGTGGTCCCTACGAGCAGTACTTC. Supplemented by reference TRBV19 and TRBJ2-7, the full variable domain reads DGGITQSPKYLFRKEGQNVTLSCEQNLNHDAMYWYRQDPGQGLRLIYYSQIVNDFQKGDIAEGYSVSREKKESFPLTVTSAQKNPTAFYLCASSGQGGPYEQYFGPGTRLTVT.

This chain links TRBV5-1 with TRBJ1-5, with no clear D. This CDR3 contains 13 residues. V shed 5 bases and J shed 4 bases, with 10 bases lying between them. Germline V lookup: CDR1 SGHRS, CDR2 YFSETQ. CDR3 DNA: TGCGCCAGCAGAGGCAGCGTGAATCAGCCCCAGCATTTT. It encodes CASRGSVNQPQHF.

The V and J genes are TRBV12-5 and TRBJ1-1; 7 bases are shared with TRBD1. The trim removed 1 base at V and 2 bases at J, leaving 4 bases unmatched. CDR3 length: 15 residues. CDR1 and CDR2 from the germline V gene are LGHNT and FRNRAP. The CDR3 nucleotides are TGTGCTAGTGGTTTGGCACAGGGGATAAACACTGAAGCTTTCTTT. Translation: CASGLAQGINTEAFF.

The chain links TRBV11-2 to TRBJ1-4; tentative D call: TRBD1 (6 bases). Germline-derived CDR1 and CDR2 are SGHAT and FQNNGV. The CDR3 sequence is 15 residues long. V lost 3 bases to trimming and J lost 0 bases, with 8 bases between them. The CDR3 DNA is TGTGCCAGCAGCTTGTACAGGGCAACTAATGAAAAACTGTTTTTT. Residues: CASSLYRATNEKLFF.

The rearrangement links TRBV27 to TRBJ1-6, with 9 bases matching TRBD1. The V segment lost 6 bases and the J segment 6 bases; nucleotides outside the gene matches: 12. This CDR3 has 17 amino acids. Germline assignment: CDR1 MNHEY and CDR2 SMNVEV (reference sequence). CDR3: CASSFRVQGASNSPLHF. DNA of the CDR3: TGTGCCAGCAGCTTCCGCGTACAGGGGGCGTCTAATTCACCCCTCCACTTT.

The chain recombines TRBV6-5 with TRBJ1-1; possibly TRBD1 for D (5 bases). The V gene lost 8 bases and the J gene lost 5 bases, with 9 bases spanning the gap. This CDR3 has 11 residues. The germline CDR1 and CDR2 sequences are MNHEY and SVGAGI. DNA for the CDR3: TGTGCCAGCCAAAGGGGTACTGAAGCTTTCTTT. As protein: CASQRGTEAFF.

The chain couples TRBV5-4 to TRBJ2-7; a possible D gene is TRBD2 (5 bases). CDR3 size: 15 residues. V lost 5 bases, J lost 0 bases, and 15 bases lay in between. The germline gives CDR1 SGHNT, CDR2 YYREEE (reference sequence). This chain's CDR3 is CASRSSVASSYEQYF. The CDR3 DNA reads TGTGCCAGCAGGAGTTCGGTAGCGAGCTCCTACGAGCAGTACTTC. Combining the CDR3 with reference TRBV5-4 and TRBJ2-7 gives the whole variable domain ETGVTQSPTHLIKTRGQQVTLRCSSQSGHNTVSWYQQALGQGPQFIFQYYREEENGRGNFPPRFSGLQFPNYSSELNVNALELDDSALYLCASRSSVASSYEQYFGPGTRLTVT.

The rearrangement links TRBV19 to TRBJ1-4; 8 nucleotides align to TRBD1. This CDR3 has 15 amino acids. Looked up from germline, CDR1 is LNHDA and CDR2 is SQIVND (reference sequence). Trimming took 5 bases from V and 6 from J; bases not matched to a gene: 8. The CDR3 DNA is TGTGCCAGTAGTCTATTCCCGGACAGGGATGAAAAACTGTTTTTT. The encoded protein is CASSLFPDRDEKLFF.

The rearrangement joins TRBV6-5 to TRBJ1-1; D may be TRBD1 (5 bases). Trimming left V 3 bases short and J 1 base short, with 12 bases between. The CDR3 is 15 residues long. Germline V gives CDR1 MNHEY, CDR2 SVGAGI. The CDR3: CASSYSTERNTEAFF. The CDR3 nucleotides are TGTGCCAGCAGTTATTCGACAGAACGGAACACTGAAGCTTTCTTT.

The V call is TRBV10-3, the J call TRBJ1-4; the D gene is possibly TRBD1 (6 bases). The V gene lost 3 bases and the J gene lost 7 bases, with 6 bases spanning the gap. The germline V gene encodes CDR1 ENHRY and CDR2 SYGVKD. The CDR3 loop spans 12 amino acids. The CDR3 protein is CAISEGGEKLFF. The CDR3 DNA reads as TGTGCCATCAGTGAAGGGGGTGAAAAACTGTTTTTT.